This T cell receptor beta chain stems from a study of T cell repertoires in cytomegalovirus infection. Whole-study context: Both recently identified HLA-C-restricted and well-studied HLA-B-restricted CMV epitopes were used in the study. Through public TCR beta signatures, both CMV infection and matching HLA type were indicated. The study, taken as a whole, reports: The response measured ex vivo was dominated by TCR beta clonotypes (HLA-C-restricted and CMV-specific). The cumulative frequency of public TCR beta families distinguished individuals who carried CMV together with the relevant HLA.

In TCRdb, the reads were re-called with MiXCR into one record per CDR3 protein. The table shows 370,000 or so distinct CDR3 sequences, with roughly 34% occurring only once. In the case of this clonotype: Antigen: not known. The junction differs from germline at one of its ends, possibly a read error.

The CDR3 consists of 15 residues. Looked up from germline, CDR1 is SQVTM and CDR2 is ANQGSEA. The TCR originated in a human donor in good health (CMV status not recorded). Some clones in this sample may be carry-over from other donors' samples. Sequencing used cultured PBMCs, obtained from culture after CMV antigen stimulation. The chain joins TRBV29-1 to TRBJ2-3; no clear D gene. In nucleotides, the CDR3 is TGCACCGTTACCTGGTCCGGATCATCATTAGATACGCAGTATTTT. Translated, it gives CTVTWSGSSLDTQYF.